A single T cell receptor (beta chain) is shown here with its context. This clone's antigen is unknown. Base quality data are lacking; no much larger clone is found one base away. Each collaborating institution followed its own protocols to collect whole blood in K2EDTA tubes. Collaborator samples were shipped for TCRbeta analysis as frozen whole blood, isolated PBMCs, or DNA extracted from either sample type. This entry comes from a study of blood T cell repertoires in COVID-19 (dated by TCRdb to the early 2020s). Turning to the overall study: The collaborator samples originated in the United States, Italy and Spain and spanned the acute and convalescent phases of COVID-19. The material from the prospective study consisted of cDNA or gDNA derived from T cells, B-cell-depleted T cells, or PBMCs. The dataset comprised deeply sampled blood TCRbeta repertoires from subjects exposed to, actively infected with, or recovered from COVID-19. The repertoires were made available in a free public database intended to serve as a resource for research on the immune response to SARS-CoV-2. The samples were drawn from the first 160 participants of the ongoing ImmuneRACE study and from 1,254 subjects provided by 6 global collaborators. Nearly every sample came with metadata listing a de-identified subject ID, COVID-19 status, age in years and sex. Where available, HLA class I and class II types were obtained from metadata supplied by the sample provider rather than from assay-based typing. Study-wide conclusions, independent of this receptor: The amount of clinical and demographic metadata varied by source and participant and was provided uncurated.

The immunoSEQ Assay, a bias-controlled multiplex PCR, was used to amplify TCRbeta CDR3 regions from genomic DNA. The original methods were these. The number of nucleated cells in each sample was estimated by amplification of reference gene primers within the assay. To quantify the absolute abundance of each unique TCRbeta CDR3 rearrangement, sequence reads were collapsed and filtered. For each sample, productive Simpson clonality was calculated as the square root of Simpson's diversity index across productive rearrangements. TCRdb provides this immuneACCESS table in a form limited to in-frame rearrangements. Some clones are lacking; in checked studies, under half of them reflect an unresolved V gene, and why the rest are absent is not known. V, J and clone size are taken as reported in that table, and D and trimming were inferred from the DNA itself. This sample comprises about 120,000 clones, 85% to 90% of them detected only once. The ten largest make up under 35% of the sample.

From a lookup of the germline V gene, CDR1 and CDR2 are WSHSY and SAAADI. From cysteine to phenylalanine, the CDR3 is 16 amino acids long. The only DNA kept is the CDR3, 48 bases in frame from the first base. V is trimmed back by 2 bases and J by 2 bases, and the junction contains 4 bases that no gene match accounts for. The sample taken for sequencing was peripheral blood. This clonotype was sampled from a man between 65 and 85 years old with active or convalescent COVID-19. The chain links TRBV10-2 with TRBJ2-1; 9 junctional bases match TRBD2. This receptor carries the CDR3 CASSEGGGRAYNEQFF. In nucleotide form, the sequence is TGCGCCAGCAGTGAGGGAGGCGGGAGGGCCTACAATGAGCAGTTCTTC.